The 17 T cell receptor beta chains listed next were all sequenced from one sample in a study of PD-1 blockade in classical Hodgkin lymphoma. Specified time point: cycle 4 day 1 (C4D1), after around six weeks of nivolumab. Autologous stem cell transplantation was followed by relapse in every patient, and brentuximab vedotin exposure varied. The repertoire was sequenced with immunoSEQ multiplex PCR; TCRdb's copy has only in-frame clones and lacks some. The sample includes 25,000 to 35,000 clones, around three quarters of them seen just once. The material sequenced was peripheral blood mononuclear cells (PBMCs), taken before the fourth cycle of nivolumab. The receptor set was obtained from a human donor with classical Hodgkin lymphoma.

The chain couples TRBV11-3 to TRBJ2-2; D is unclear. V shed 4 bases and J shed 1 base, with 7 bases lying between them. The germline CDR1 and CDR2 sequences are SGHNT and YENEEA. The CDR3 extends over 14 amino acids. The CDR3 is CASSSRGNTGELFF. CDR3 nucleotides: TGTGCCAGCAGCTCCCGTGGGAACACCGGGGAGCTGTTTTTT. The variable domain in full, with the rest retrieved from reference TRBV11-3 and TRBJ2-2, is EAGVVQSPRYKIIEKKQPVAFWCNPISGHNTLYWYLQNLGQGPELLIRYENEEAVDDSQLPKDRFSAERLKGVDSTLKIQPAELGDSAVYLCASSSRGNTGELFFGEGSRLTVL.

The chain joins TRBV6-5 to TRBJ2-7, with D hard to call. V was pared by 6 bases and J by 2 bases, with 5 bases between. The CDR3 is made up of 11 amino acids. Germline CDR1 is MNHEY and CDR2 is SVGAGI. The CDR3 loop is CASSYTYEQYF. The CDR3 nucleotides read TGTGCCAGCAGCTACACCTACGAGCAGTACTTC.

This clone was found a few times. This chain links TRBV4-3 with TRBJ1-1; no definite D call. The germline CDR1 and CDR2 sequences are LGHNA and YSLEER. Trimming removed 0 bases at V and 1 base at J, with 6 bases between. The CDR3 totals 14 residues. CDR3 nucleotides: TGCGCCAGCAGCCAAGATTCCAGGAACACTGAAGCTTTCTTT. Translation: CASSQDSRNTEAFF.

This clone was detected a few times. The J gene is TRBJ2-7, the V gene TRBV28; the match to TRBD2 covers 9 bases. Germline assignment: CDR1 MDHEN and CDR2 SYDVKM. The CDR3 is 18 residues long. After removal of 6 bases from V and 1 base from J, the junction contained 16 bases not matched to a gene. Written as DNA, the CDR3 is TGTGCCAGCAGCTTTACTAGGCGGGGGGGCCACCTATCCTACGAGCAGTACTTC. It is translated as CASSFTRRGGHLSYEQYF.

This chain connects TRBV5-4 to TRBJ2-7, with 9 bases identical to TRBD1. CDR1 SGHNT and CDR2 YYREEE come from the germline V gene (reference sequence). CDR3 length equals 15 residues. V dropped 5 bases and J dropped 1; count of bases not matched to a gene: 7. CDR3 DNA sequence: TGTGCCAGCAGTATCGCCGGGACAGGGTCCTACGAGCAGTACTTC. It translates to CASSIAGTGSYEQYF. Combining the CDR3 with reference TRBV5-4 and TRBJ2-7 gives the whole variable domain ETGVTQSPTHLIKTRGQQVTLRCSSQSGHNTVSWYQQALGQGPQFIFQYYREEENGRGNFPPRFSGLQFPNYSSELNVNALELDDSALYLCASSIAGTGSYEQYFGPGTRLTVT.

The CDR3 region is CASSLGSGTGTGAFF. CDR3 sequence (DNA): TGCGCCAGCAGCTTGGGGTCCGGGACAGGGACAGGAGCTTTCTTT. The rearrangement joins TRBV5-1 to TRBJ1-1; TRBD1 aligns across 9 bases. The V and J ends lost 0 bases and 10 bases, in that order; junction bases with no gene match: 10. Germline V lookup: CDR1 SGHRS, CDR2 YFSETQ. The CDR3 has 15 residues.

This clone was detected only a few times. The CDR3 nucleotides are TGTGCCAGCAGTTTAAGGCACTATGTCTCTGGAAACACCATATATTTT. Translation gives CASSLRHYVSGNTIYF. This chain links TRBV28 with TRBJ1-3; no reliable D call. The CDR3 is 16 residues long. Per the germline V gene, CDR1 is MDHEN and CDR2 is SYDVKM. V was shortened by 2 bases and J by 0 bases, with 11 bases between the two germline ends.

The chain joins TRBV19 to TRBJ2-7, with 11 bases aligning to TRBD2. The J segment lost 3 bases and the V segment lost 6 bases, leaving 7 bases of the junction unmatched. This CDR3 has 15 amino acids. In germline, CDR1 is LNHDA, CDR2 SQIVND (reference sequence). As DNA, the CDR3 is TGTGCCAGTAGCTTCAGACTAGCGGGGCGCTACGAGCAGTACTTC. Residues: CASSFRLAGRYEQYF.

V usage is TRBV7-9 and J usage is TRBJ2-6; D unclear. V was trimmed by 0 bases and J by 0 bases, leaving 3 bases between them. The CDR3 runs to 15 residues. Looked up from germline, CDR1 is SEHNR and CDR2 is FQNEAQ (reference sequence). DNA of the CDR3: TGTGCCAGCAGCTTAGCGGGCTCTGGGGCCAACGTCCTGACTTTC. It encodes CASSLAGSGANVLTF.

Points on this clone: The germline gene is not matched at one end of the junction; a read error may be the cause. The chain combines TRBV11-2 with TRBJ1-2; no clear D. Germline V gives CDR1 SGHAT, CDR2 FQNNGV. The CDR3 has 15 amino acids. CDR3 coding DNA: TGTGCCAGCAGCTTACACGGGAATTCAAACTATGGCTACATCTTC. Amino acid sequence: CASSLHGNSNYGYIF.

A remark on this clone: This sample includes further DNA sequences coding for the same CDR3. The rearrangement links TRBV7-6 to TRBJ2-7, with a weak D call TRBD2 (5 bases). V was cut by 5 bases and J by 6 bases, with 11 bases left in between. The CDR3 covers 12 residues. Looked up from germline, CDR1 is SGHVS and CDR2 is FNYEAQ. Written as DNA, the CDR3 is TGTGCCAGCAGCCTCTCGGGGTCCGAGCAGTACTTC. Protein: CASSLSGSEQYF.

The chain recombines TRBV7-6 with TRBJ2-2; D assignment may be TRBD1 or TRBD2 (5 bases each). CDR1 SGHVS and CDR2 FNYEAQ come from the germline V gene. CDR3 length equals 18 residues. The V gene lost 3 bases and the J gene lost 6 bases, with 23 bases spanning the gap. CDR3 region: CASSLGWAGTPSAGELFF. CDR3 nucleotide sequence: TGTGCCAGCAGCTTGGGTTGGGCCGGGACCCCAAGCGCCGGGGAGCTGTTTTTT.

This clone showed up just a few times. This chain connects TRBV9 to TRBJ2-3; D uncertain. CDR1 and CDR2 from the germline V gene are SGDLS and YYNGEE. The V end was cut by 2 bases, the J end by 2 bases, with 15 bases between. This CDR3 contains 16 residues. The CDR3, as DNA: TGTGCCAGCAGCGTCCGACAAGGTGATGCCACAGATACGCAGTATTTT. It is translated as CASSVRQGDATDTQYF.

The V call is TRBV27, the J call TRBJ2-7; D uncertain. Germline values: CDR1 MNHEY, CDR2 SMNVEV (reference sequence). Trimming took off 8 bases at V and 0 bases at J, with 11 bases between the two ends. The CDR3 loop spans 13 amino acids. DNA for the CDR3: TGTGCCAGCCGTAAACAGTACTCCTACGAGCAGTACTTC. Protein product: CASRKQYSYEQYF.

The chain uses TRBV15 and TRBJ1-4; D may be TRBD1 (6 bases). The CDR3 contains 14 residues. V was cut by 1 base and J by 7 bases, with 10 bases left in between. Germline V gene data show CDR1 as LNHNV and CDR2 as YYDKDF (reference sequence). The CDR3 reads CATSRGTDSEKLFF. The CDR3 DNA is TGTGCCACCAGCAGAGGCACGGACAGTGAAAAACTGTTTTTT.

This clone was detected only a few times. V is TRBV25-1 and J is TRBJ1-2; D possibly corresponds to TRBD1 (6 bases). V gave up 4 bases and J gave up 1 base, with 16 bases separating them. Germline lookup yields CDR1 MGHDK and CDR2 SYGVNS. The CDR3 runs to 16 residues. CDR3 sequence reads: CASSGIRDKLNYGYTF. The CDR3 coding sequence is TGTGCCAGCAGTGGAATCCGGGACAAGCTTAACTATGGCTACACCTTC.

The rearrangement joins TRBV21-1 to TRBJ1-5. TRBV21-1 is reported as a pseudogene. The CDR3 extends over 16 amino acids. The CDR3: CASTTADGTGNQPQHF. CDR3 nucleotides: TGTGCCAGCACCACAGCCGACGGAACGGGCAATCAGCCCCAGCATTTT.